The rows below give T cell receptor beta chains drawn from one sample of a study of T cell responses to AZD1222 COVID-19 vaccine. Using immunoSEQ multiplex PCR, the repertoire was profiled, and TCRdb retains in-frame clones only, with some absent. The repertoire consists of 95,000 to 100,000 clones, with roughly nine tenths occurring once and the leading ten covering about 13%. Sample: peripheral blood, taken on day 0 of AZD1222 vaccination. The origin of the receptors is an adult in good health. Both conserved end residues are trimmed from each CDR3.

V gene: TRBV3-1/TRBV3-2; J gene: TRBJ1-2; CDR3 protein: ASSQSGAHYGYT
V gene: TRBV3-1/TRBV3-2; J gene: TRBJ2-5; CDR3 protein: ASSQVSDPGLYQETQY
V gene: TRBV27; J gene: TRBJ2-1; CDR3 protein: ATAPDRNNEQF
V gene: TRBV19; J gene: TRBJ1-1; CDR3 protein: ASSTTENTEAF
V gene: TRBV10-1; J gene: TRBJ2-7; CDR3 protein: ASSMRSSDRTYEQY
V gene: TRBV10-2; J gene: TRBJ2-6; CDR3 protein: ASSLSALLTSRANVLT
V gene: TRBV10-3; J gene: TRBJ1-2; CDR3 protein: AISESQYGYT
V gene: TRBV15; J gene: TRBJ2-7; CDR3 protein: ATSRDLADSYEQY
V gene: TRBV2; J gene: TRBJ2-2; CDR3 protein: ASSETPRGGPSTGELF
V gene: TRBV7-2; J gene: TRBJ2-3; CDR3 protein: ASSLVVDTQY
V gene: TRBV18; J gene: TRBJ2-3; CDR3 protein: ASSPRTSGVVDTQY
V gene: TRBV11-2; J gene: TRBJ1-4; CDR3 protein: ASSPDRGDEKLF
V gene: TRBV30; J gene: TRBJ1-4; CDR3 protein: AWSARGQINEKLF
V gene: TRBV6-1; J gene: TRBJ1-2; CDR3 protein: ASSEPPGSNYGYT
V gene: TRBV7-2; J gene: TRBJ2-1; CDR3 protein: ASGIGGAYNEQF
V gene: TRBV5-1; J gene: TRBJ1-2; CDR3 protein: ASSPGRQRDGYT
V gene: TRBV15; J gene: TRBJ2-7; CDR3 protein: ATSRDHPRSSYEQY
V gene: TRBV27; J gene: TRBJ2-7; CDR3 protein: ASSFGASGVYEQY
V gene: TRBV2; J gene: TRBJ1-1; CDR3 protein: ASRGGTAGGTEAF
V gene: TRBV27; J gene: TRBJ1-3; CDR3 protein: ASTAGGGNTIY
V gene: TRBV19; J gene: TRBJ2-1; CDR3 protein: ASIAGTSLNEQF
V gene: TRBV7-3; J gene: TRBJ2-1; CDR3 protein: ASSPSPAITYNEQF
V gene: TRBV12-5; J gene: TRBJ1-2; CDR3 protein: ASGPLNRGRNYGYT
V gene: TRBV29-1; J gene: TRBJ1-1; CDR3 protein: SVIPGQGVGSEAF
V gene: TRBV5-6; J gene: TRBJ2-5; CDR3 protein: ASSLGQGGETQY
V gene: TRBV7-9; J gene: TRBJ1-2; CDR3 protein: ASSLGQVFYGYT
V gene: TRBV28; J gene: TRBJ2-3; CDR3 protein: ASSARTSGINTDTQY
V gene: TRBV4-2; J gene: TRBJ2-5; CDR3 protein: ASSRGTGEETQY
V gene: TRBV4-1; J gene: TRBJ2-7; CDR3 protein: ASSQDVTGDRYEQY
V gene: TRBV19; J gene: TRBJ2-1; CDR3 protein: ASSIASGRYNEQF
V gene: TRBV28; J gene: TRBJ1-2; CDR3 protein: ASSTGRRLGYT
V gene: TRBV11-2; J gene: TRBJ1-5; CDR3 protein: ASSLDLGHQPQH
V gene: TRBV5-6; J gene: TRBJ1-5; CDR3 protein: ASSFSGTPMNSNQPQH
V gene: TRBV7-9; J gene: TRBJ2-7; CDR3 protein: ASSLPHGASSKQY
V gene: TRBV27; J gene: TRBJ2-2; CDR3 protein: ASSPRLAGGPQRELF
V gene: TRBV30; J gene: TRBJ2-7; CDR3 protein: AWRYRSSYEQY
V gene: TRBV6-1; J gene: TRBJ1-3; CDR3 protein: ASSEFRQGGNTIY
V gene: TRBV4-1; J gene: TRBJ1-4; CDR3 protein: ASSQDFLGTVYEKLF
V gene: TRBV5-4; J gene: TRBJ1-2; CDR3 protein: ASSSPSNYGYT
V gene: TRBV3-1/TRBV3-2; J gene: TRBJ2-7; CDR3 protein: ASSQALGPSYEQY
V gene: TRBV10-3; J gene: TRBJ1-6; CDR3 protein: AIREGTQPLH
V gene: TRBV10-2; J gene: TRBJ1-4; CDR3 protein: ASSEPVSDSKLF
V gene: TRBV12-3/TRBV12-4; J gene: TRBJ1-2; CDR3 protein: AIRAGNNYGYT
V gene: TRBV28; J gene: TRBJ1-6; CDR3 protein: ASSLTPTGRNNSPLH
V gene: TRBV4-3; J gene: TRBJ2-7; CDR3 protein: ASSQAGPAYEQY
V gene: TRBV19; J gene: TRBJ1-5; CDR3 protein: ASIGGNQPQH
V gene: TRBV28; J gene: TRBJ2-1; CDR3 protein: ASSILGTSGSNEQF
V gene: TRBV5-5; J gene: TRBJ1-1; CDR3 protein: ASSFEQKFEAF
V gene: TRBV27; J gene: TRBJ2-1; CDR3 protein: ASSLLGGYNEQF
V gene: TRBV4-3; J gene: TRBJ2-1; CDR3 protein: ASSQDYGMHNEQF
V gene: TRBV6-1; J gene: TRBJ1-5; CDR3 protein: ASSDTDSNQPQH
V gene: TRBV6-2/TRBV6-3; J gene: TRBJ1-5; CDR3 protein: ASSDPSKPQH
V gene: TRBV29-1; J gene: TRBJ2-7; CDR3 protein: SVADPAGYEQY
V gene: TRBV25-1; J gene: TRBJ1-1; CDR3 protein: ASSDPQGTTEAF
V gene: TRBV6-5; J gene: TRBJ2-6; CDR3 protein: ASSFGEANVLT
V gene: TRBV4-1; J gene: TRBJ2-1; CDR3 protein: ASSQAVDEQF
V gene: TRBV27; J gene: TRBJ1-1; CDR3 protein: ASRRGVTEAF
V gene: TRBV27; J gene: TRBJ2-7; CDR3 protein: ASKDTGLYEQY
V gene: TRBV15; J gene: TRBJ2-3; CDR3 protein: ATSRERRGGTDTQY